One and the same sample provided the 27 T cell receptor beta chains below, sequenced in a study of graft-versus-host responses after intestinal transplantation. These receptors' targets are unknown. The repertoire was sequenced with immunoSEQ multiplex PCR; TCRdb's copy has only in-frame clones and lacks some. This table has approximately 100,000 clones, under 90% appearing once. The input for sequencing was unstimulated CD4+ T cells sorted from spleen or lymph node cells, taken before intestinal transplant. These receptors came from a human donor who received an intestinal transplant.

The rearrangement uses TRBV5-1 and TRBJ2-2; perhaps TRBD1 as D (5 bases). This CDR3 has 14 amino acids. The germline V gene has CDR1 SGHRS and CDR2 YFSETQ. Trimming left V 6 bases short and J 6 bases short, with 15 bases between. In DNA form, the CDR3 reads TGCGCCAGCAACCCAGACAGTTATCCCGGGGAGCTGTTTTTT. Protein: CASNPDSYPGELFF.

The genes are TRBV18 and TRBJ1-6, with 7 bases fitting TRBD1. From germline, CDR1 is KGHSH and CDR2 LQKENI. V dropped 3 bases and J dropped 9; count of bases not matched to a gene: 8. This CDR3 region has 15 residues. As DNA, the CDR3 is TGTGCCAGCTCACCCTTCACAGGGGCTGGTTCACCCCTCCACTTT. Protein: CASSPFTGAGSPLHF.

The chain joins TRBV29-1 to TRBJ1-2; no clear D gene. V dropped 6 bases and J dropped 3 bases, with 11 bases sitting between them. Looked up from germline, CDR1 is SQVTM and CDR2 is ANQGSEA. The CDR3 runs to 12 residues. CDR3 bases: TGCAGCGTCACCCGGGGAGACTATGGCTACACCTTC. Its translation: CSVTRGDYGYTF.

The chain links TRBV6-5 to TRBJ1-2; tentative D call: TRBD1 (6 bases). Germline CDR1 is MNHEY and CDR2 is SVGAGI. The CDR3 runs 13 residues. Trimming pared 5 bases from V and 2 bases from J, leaving 9 bases between. The CDR3 DNA sequence: TGTGCCAGCAGTCCTACAGGGAACTATGGCTACACCTTC. Its protein product is CASSPTGNYGYTF.

This clone came up once. This chain uses TRBV6-1 with TRBJ2-7; 7 nucleotides align to TRBD1. The CDR3 runs to 14 residues. The V gene's germline CDR1 is MNHNS and CDR2 SASEGT. The ends lost 7 bases at V and 4 bases at J; junction bases unmatched: 10. CDR3 protein: CASTRDRALYEQYF. DNA of the CDR3: TGTGCCAGCACCCGAGACAGGGCACTGTACGAGCAGTACTTC.

V usage is TRBV9 and J usage is TRBJ1-6; TRBD1 agrees at 7 bases. The CDR3 is made up of 16 amino acids. V was pared by 3 bases and J by 0 bases, with 3 bases of the junction left unmatched. Germline V gene sequence: CDR1 SGDLS, CDR2 YYNGEE. In DNA form, the CDR3 reads TGTGCCAGCAGCGGGGACAGAAGCTCCTATAATTCACCCCTCCACTTT. Translated, it gives CASSGDRSSYNSPLHF.

The chain couples TRBV19 to TRBJ1-5, with D possibly matching TRBD1 (6 bases). Germline loops: CDR1 LNHDA, CDR2 SQIVND (reference sequence). Trimming removed 6 bases at V and 7 bases at J, with 19 bases between. CDR3 length: 15 amino acids. The CDR3 sequence: CASSNRVAISQPQHF. The CDR3 nucleotides are TGTGCCAGTAGCAACAGGGTCGCGATAAGCCAGCCCCAGCATTTT.

The chain joins TRBV6-4 to TRBJ2-3, with a tentative D call TRBD1 (6 bases). CDR3 length: 16 amino acids. The V end lost 0 bases, the J end lost 1 base, and 11 bases lay between the germline ends. Germline V gene data show CDR1 as MRHNA and CDR2 as SNTAGT. CDR3 in amino acids: CASSDSGTRRTDTQYF. The CDR3 region has the DNA TGTGCCAGCAGTGACTCGGGGACACGTCGCACAGATACGCAGTATTTT.

This CDR3 reads CSVGDRDTAEAFF. In nucleotides, the CDR3 is TGCAGCGTTGGAGACAGGGATACGGCTGAAGCTTTCTTT. The chain couples TRBV29-1 to TRBJ1-1, with TRBD1 matching over 7 bases. The junction had 8 bases not matched to a gene; V was cut back by 4 bases and J by 6 bases. This CDR3 is built from 13 residues. The V gene's germline CDR1 is SQVTM and CDR2 ANQGSEA.

This chain uses TRBV27 with TRBJ1-5; weak D call: TRBD1 (6 bases). V shed 6 bases and J shed 7 bases, with 19 bases lying between them. Germline-derived CDR1 and CDR2 are MNHEY and SMNVEV (reference sequence). The CDR3 runs 15 residues. Here the CDR3 reads CASRTNRALGQPQHF. The CDR3 nucleotides read TGTGCCAGCAGGACCAACAGGGCCCTTGGGCAGCCCCAGCATTTT.

CDR3 residues: CASSLEAGGASGANVLTF. Written as DNA, the CDR3 is TGTGCCAGCAGCTTAGAGGCGGGGGGTGCCTCTGGGGCCAACGTCCTGACTTTC. The rearrangement uses TRBV7-9 and TRBJ2-6; TRBD2 matches at 8 bases. Trimming took 1 base from V and 0 from J; bases not matched to a gene: 5. The CDR3 is 18 amino acids. CDR1 and CDR2 from the germline V gene are SEHNR and FQNEAQ (reference sequence).

This clone turned up a few times. The chain carries TRBV2 and TRBJ1-6; 7 positions agree with TRBD1. This CDR3 is built from 14 residues. CDR1 and CDR2 from the germline V gene are SNHLY and FYNNEI. V lost 6 bases and J lost 8; bases outside the gene matches: 7. The DNA for the CDR3 is TGTGCCAGCAGCGGGGGACAGCCGGATTCACCCCTCCACTTT. Encoded protein: CASSGGQPDSPLHF.

The chain carries TRBV4-2 and TRBJ2-3; 8 nucleotides align to TRBD2. Germline V CDR1 and CDR2: LGHNA, YNFKEQ. The V and J ends lost 2 bases and 3 bases, in that order; junction bases with no gene match: 7. The CDR3 contains 16 residues. Written as DNA, the CDR3 is TGTGCCAGCAGCCAATTTACCGGGGGGGCGACAGATACGCAGTATTTT. Protein: CASSQFTGGATDTQYF.

J is TRBJ2-7 and V is TRBV5-6, with D tentatively TRBD1 (6 bases). Germline lookup yields CDR1 SGHDT and CDR2 YYEEEE. The CDR3 extends over 16 amino acids. The V end was cut by 1 base, the J end by 4 bases, with 18 bases between. Here the CDR3 reads CASSLFLAGVGYEQYF. The DNA for the CDR3 is TGTGCCAGCAGCTTGTTCCTTGCAGGGGTGGGATACGAGCAGTACTTC.

This chain links TRBV4-1 with TRBJ1-2, with 7 bases matching TRBD1. The V segment lost 0 bases and the J segment 4 bases; nucleotides outside the gene matches: 8. The CDR3 consists of 16 residues. The germline gives CDR1 MGHRA, CDR2 YSYEKL. The CDR3 sequence is CASSQDRDRAGYGYTF. The CDR3 region has the DNA TGCGCCAGCAGCCAAGACCGCGACAGGGCGGGCTATGGCTACACCTTC.

This clone occurred once. The J gene is TRBJ1-1, the V gene TRBV27; maybe TRBD1 (6 bases). There are 14 residues in the CDR3. Trimming took 2 bases from V and 4 from J, leaving 11 bases between them. The germline V gene encodes CDR1 MNHEY and CDR2 SMNVEV (reference sequence). CDR3 DNA: TGTGCCAGCAGTTTACGGCAGGGGATCACTGAAGCTTTCTTT. Translating gives CASSLRQGITEAFF.

The chain combines TRBV5-1 with TRBJ1-1, with a possible D match to TRBD1 (5 bases). V lost 4 bases, J lost 4 bases, and 17 bases lay in between. Germline CDR1 SGHRS, CDR2 YFSETQ. This CDR3 is 15 amino acids long. CDR3 sequence (DNA): TGCGCCAGCAGCCCCGAGGGACCGGGGGGCACTGAAGCTTTCTTT. This translates into CASSPEGPGGTEAFF.

This chain links TRBV5-1 with TRBJ2-2; tentatively, D is TRBD1 (5 bases). Trimming removed 1 base from V and 0 bases from J, with 10 bases in between. The CDR3 spans 16 residues. Germline CDR1 SGHRS, CDR2 YFSETQ. The CDR3 region has the DNA TGCGCCAGCAGCTTGAGTCCAGGGCCGAACACCGGGGAGCTGTTTTTT. Translation: CASSLSPGPNTGELFF. Full variable domain (rest looked up from reference TRBV5-1 and TRBJ2-2): KAGVTQTPRYLIKTRGQQVTLSCSPISGHRSVSWYQQTPGQGLQFLFEYFSETQRNKGNFPGRFSGRQFSNSRSEMNVSTLELGDSALYLCASSLSPGPNTGELFFGEGSRLTVL.

The rearrangement uses TRBV4-1 and TRBJ2-2; D might be TRBD2 (6 bases). In germline, CDR1 is MGHRA, CDR2 YSYEKL. Trimming pared 6 bases from V and 4 bases from J, leaving 12 bases between. The CDR3 is made up of 14 amino acids. CDR3 bases: TGCGCCAGCAGGGACTACAGGAGCACCGGGGAGCTGTTTTTT. It specifies CASRDYRSTGELFF.

The chain combines TRBV18 with TRBJ1-4; D not resolved. V dropped 2 bases and J dropped 7 bases, with 14 bases sitting between them. Germline lookup yields CDR1 KGHSH and CDR2 LQKENI. CDR3 length: 15 amino acids. The DNA for the CDR3 is TGTGCCAGCTCACCAACGGGAGGGCGGGGTGAAAAACTGTTTTTT. Amino acid sequence: CASSPTGGRGEKLFF.

This clone was observed a few times. The rearrangement uses TRBV6-1 and TRBJ1-1; the D is unclear. Germline V gene lookup returns CDR1 MNHNS and CDR2 SASEGT. The germline V and J ends were trimmed by 8 bases and 6 bases, with 13 bases remaining between them. CDR3 length: 12 amino acids. CDR3 nucleotide sequence: TGTGCCAGCTCCGTGGCCAACGCTGAAGCTTTCTTT. Its protein product is CASSVANAEAFF.

The chain recombines TRBV7-3 with TRBJ2-6; maybe TRBD1 (6 bases). The V and J ends lost 5 bases and 0 bases respectively, with 14 bases between them. CDR1 and CDR2 from the germline V gene are SGHTA and FQGTGA. This CDR3 contains 17 residues. The CDR3 protein is CASSTSLGASGANVLTF. CDR3 nucleotide sequence: TGTGCCAGCAGCACGAGTTTGGGGGCCTCTGGGGCCAACGTCCTGACTTTC.

This chain uses TRBV7-9 with TRBJ1-1, with D possibly being TRBD1 (5 bases). The V end was cut by 3 bases, the J end by 7 bases, with 9 bases between. Germline V gives CDR1 SEHNR, CDR2 FQNEAQ (reference sequence). The CDR3 spans 12 residues. The CDR3 loop is CASSFQGFEAFF. CDR3 coding DNA: TGTGCCAGCAGCTTCCAGGGCTTTGAAGCTTTCTTT.

The chain links TRBV7-9 to TRBJ2-7, with a weak D call TRBD2 (7 bases). The germline V gene encodes CDR1 SEHNR and CDR2 FQNEAQ (reference sequence). Trimming removed 1 base at V and 4 bases at J, with 11 bases between. This CDR3 has 14 residues. DNA of the CDR3: TGTGCCAGCAGCTTAGACGGGGGGCTGTACGAGCAGTACTTC. Translated: CASSLDGGLYEQYF. Supplemented by reference TRBV7-9 and TRBJ2-7, the full variable domain reads DTGVSQNPRHKITKRGQNVTFRCDPISEHNRLYWYRQTLGQGPEFLTYFQNEAQLEKSRLLSDRFSAERPKGSFSTLEIQRTEQGDSAMYLCASSLDGGLYEQYFGPGTRLTVT.

The chain employs TRBV12-5 and TRBJ1-6; possible D gene TRBD1, 6 bases. This CDR3 region has 17 residues. V lost 3 bases, J lost 0 bases, and 12 bases lay in between. CDR1 is LGHNT, CDR2 FRNRAP, per germline. The CDR3 loop reads CASGFGRGSSYNSPLHF. As DNA, the CDR3 is TGTGCTAGTGGTTTCGGGAGGGGGAGCTCCTATAATTCACCCCTCCACTTT.

The chain couples TRBV7-9 to TRBJ2-7; 10 bases fit TRBD1. There are 14 residues in the CDR3. Germline CDR1 and CDR2: SEHNR and FQNEAQ (reference sequence). V lost 3 bases and J lost 6; bases outside the gene matches: 5. The CDR3 sequence: CASSFGTGESEQYF. CDR3 bases: TGTGCCAGCAGCTTCGGGACAGGGGAGTCCGAGCAGTACTTC.

V and J are TRBV5-6 and TRBJ1-6; possible D gene TRBD1, 6 bases. The CDR3 has 17 residues. The V gene lost 0 bases and the J gene lost 0 bases, with 10 bases spanning the gap. Germline CDR1 SGHDT, CDR2 YYEEEE. CDR3 amino acids: CASSLAMGASYNSPLHF. The CDR3 DNA is TGTGCCAGCAGCTTGGCCATGGGGGCCTCCTATAATTCACCCCTCCACTTT.